What follows is one T cell receptor (beta chain) and its context. All donors were Caucasian adults living in Nashville, Tennessee. Assay used: immunoSEQ multiplex PCR; TCRdb lists only in-frame clones, some missing. The table includes 2 million to 2.5 million clones, roughly 95% detected once. The data are from a study of shared clonotypes between healthy human individuals. The clonotype originates from a man younger than 30 in good health. Material: naive CD4+ T cells sorted from blood. Subset described: CD45RA+ positively selected.

This CDR3 is CASSQAAGGRSVDTQYF. The DNA of the CDR3 is TGCGCCAGCAGCCAGGCAGCGGGAGGCCGAAGTGTGGATACGCAGTATTTT. The chain has TRBV4-1 and TRBJ2-3, with 9 bases identical to TRBD2. CDR1 is MGHRA and CDR2 is YSYEKL in the germline V gene. The V gene end was trimmed by 3 bases and the J gene end by 6 bases; junction bases not matched to a gene: 13. The CDR3 is 17 residues long.